This T cell receptor (beta chain) originates from a study of blood T cells in healthy people across ages. Overall study: T cells yielded about one barcoded beta molecule per two cells through template switching.

This CDR3 contains 13 residues. Per germline, CDR1 SQVTM and CDR2 ANQGSEA. General study results and limits: Unsorted PBMCs blocked a conclusive comparison of naive and antigen-experienced cells.

For every donor, a draw yielded 8.5 to 10 milliliters of peripheral blood. Worth noting for this clonotype: Its antigen remains unidentified.

A second PCR, run for roughly 7 to 12 cycles, used a sample-barcoded 5' primer plus a J-beta primer mix. TCRdb used MiXCR to reprocess the 5' RACE reads, holding one entry per CDR3 protein. This table holds about 780,000 distinct CDR3 sequences, 60% to 80% found once. The specimen was blood. The rearrangement links TRBV29-1 to TRBJ2-4, with D perhaps TRBD1 (6 bases). The J call may be wrong; the DNA end is better matched by TRBJ2-7. The sequence was collected from a man aged 30 to 45 in good health. This CDR3 is CSAMGAENYEQYF. CDR3 in DNA: TGCAGCGCGATGGGGGCGGAAAATTACGAGCAGTACTTC.